These 3 T cell receptor beta chains came from one sample sequenced in a study of cytomegalovirus exposure and HLA in healthy donors. Repertoires were generated with immunoSEQ multiplex PCR, while TCRdb's copy carries only in-frame clones and drops some. The sample records 150,000 to 200,000 clones, roughly 82% being singletons. Source material: PBMCs. All receptors derive from a man between 18 and 35 years old in good health and CMV-seropositive.

The chain carries TRBV6-1 and TRBJ2-2; TRBD2 is a possible D gene (5 bases). V was clipped by 7 bases and J by 7 bases, with 7 bases between them. Germline CDR1 and CDR2: MNHNS and SASEGT. The CDR3 spans 11 residues. The CDR3 DNA follows: TGTGCCAGCATCGAGGGCGGGGAGCTGTTTTTT. It translates to CASIEGGELFF.

The chain links TRBV27 to TRBJ1-1; 8 nucleotides line up with TRBD1. V lost 6 bases to trimming and J lost 1 base; unmatched junction nucleotides: 13. This CDR3 is 17 amino acids long. CDR1 MNHEY and CDR2 SMNVEV come from the germline V gene (reference sequence). The CDR3 sequence: CASRPDLTGVRNTEAFF. DNA for the CDR3: TGTGCCAGCAGACCAGACTTGACAGGGGTTAGGAACACTGAAGCTTTCTTT.

This chain uses TRBV6-5 with TRBJ2-1, with D possibly matching TRBD1 (5 bases). Germline loops: CDR1 MNHEY, CDR2 SVGAGI. The CDR3 covers 13 residues. V lost 5 bases, J lost 6 bases, and 11 bases lay in between. The CDR3 DNA reads TGTGCCAGCAGTCCATCGACAGTCAATGAGCAGTTCTTC. Translated: CASSPSTVNEQFF.